These 22 T cell receptor beta chains were all obtained from the same sample, sequenced in a study of T cells in Graves' hyperthyroidism and ophthalmopathy. There were TCR beta CDR3 regions amplified from RNA transcripts. The TCR CDR3 was amplified in a first-round RT-PCR using the HTBI primer set. TCRdb recomputed calls from the multiplex PCR reads with MiXCR, one row per CDR3 protein. This table holds 600,000 to 700,000 distinct CDR3 sequences, roughly 15% found once. Material: blood. The receptors come from a woman aged 40 to 50 with Graves' ophthalmopathy.

This clonotype was detected a few times. This rearrangement joins TRBV6-5 to TRBJ2-5, with 9 bases matching TRBD2. The trim removed 2 bases at V and 4 bases at J, leaving 2 bases unmatched. The CDR3 covers 14 residues. In germline, CDR1 is MNHEY, CDR2 SVGAGI. CDR3 DNA sequence: TGTGCCAGCAGTTACCTAGCGGGAAGAGAGACCCAGTACTTC. Its protein is CASSYLAGRETQYF.

The genes are TRBV6-5 and TRBJ1-4, with TRBD1 identical over 8 bases. CDR3 size: 14 residues. Looked up from germline, CDR1 is MNHEY and CDR2 is SVGAGI. V shed 2 bases and J 7 bases; nucleotides not matched to a gene: 3. DNA of the CDR3: TGTGCCAGCAGTTACGACAGGGGAGTTGAAAAACTGTTTTTT. It encodes CASSYDRGVEKLFF.

In this sample, this clonotype turned up many times. J is TRBJ1-2 and V is TRBV27, with a possible D match to TRBD1 (6 bases). The CDR3 extends over 13 amino acids. Germline CDR1 MNHEY, CDR2 SMNVEV (reference sequence). V lost 3 bases to trimming and J lost 7 bases, with 12 bases between them. The CDR3 DNA sequence: TGTGCCAGCAGTTTGGGCAGGGGAAGTGGCTACACCTTC. Translated: CASSLGRGSGYTF.

In its sample, this clonotype was seen many times. The CDR3: CASTPGGGLVETQYF. The CDR3, as DNA: TGTGCCAGCACCCCCGGGGGGGGCCTTGTTGAGACCCAGTACTTC. This chain joins TRBV12-3 or TRBV12-4 and TRBJ2-5; TRBD2 agrees at 8 bases. The CDR3 totals 15 residues. Losses at the gene ends were 7 bases for V and 5 bases for J; bases not matched to a gene: 12.

The chain joins TRBV3-1 to TRBJ2-7; D unclear. The CDR3 length is 12 residues. V lost 0 bases and J 4 bases, leaving 4 bases between the germline ends. From germline, CDR1 is LGHDT and CDR2 YNNKEL (reference sequence). In nucleotides, the CDR3 is TGTGCCAGCAGCCAAGAGTTTTACGAGCAGTACTTC. Protein sequence: CASSQEFYEQYF.

This clonotype was seen ten or more times. The rearrangement joins TRBV2 to TRBJ1-1; the D gene is possibly TRBD1 (6 bases). V was pared by 6 bases and J by 5 bases, with 19 bases between. The CDR3 runs to 15 residues. Per germline, CDR1 SNHLY and CDR2 FYNNEI. The CDR3 bases are TGTGCCAGCAGAGCGGGGTGGGGGCGCGGAACTGAAGCTTTCTTT. This encodes CASRAGWGRGTEAFF.

This clonotype appeared many times. V gene TRBV12-3 or TRBV12-4 combines with J gene TRBJ2-6; TRBD1 or TRBD2 may be the D gene (5 bases each). V was clipped by 1 base and J by 3 bases, with 7 bases between them. The CDR3 runs 15 residues. CDR3 sequence reads: CASSLGGFGANVLTF. The CDR3 region has the DNA TGTGCCAGCAGTTTAGGGGGGTTTGGGGCCAACGTCCTGACTTTC.

This clonotype was seen at least ten times. The DNA of the CDR3 is TGTGCCAGCAGCCTATTACAGGGAAGGACCGGGGAGCTGTTTTTT. Residues: CASSLLQGRTGELFF. V is TRBV12-3 or TRBV12-4 and J is TRBJ2-2; tentative D call: TRBD1 (6 bases). The V end lost 6 bases, the J end lost 5 bases, and 16 bases lay between the germline ends. The CDR3 contains 15 residues.

The CDR3 sequence: CSAFSGTSSYEQYF. As DNA, the CDR3 is TGCAGTGCTTTTAGCGGAACGAGCTCCTACGAGCAGTACTTC. V usage is TRBV20-1 and J usage is TRBJ2-7; tentatively, D is TRBD2 (6 bases). V lost 5 bases, J lost 0 bases, and 14 bases lay in between. Per germline, CDR1 DFQATT and CDR2 SNEGSKA (reference sequence). CDR3 length: 14 amino acids.

This clonotype appeared many times. V and J are TRBV6-1 and TRBJ1-2; possibly TRBD1 for D (6 bases). The CDR3 has 14 residues. V was shortened by 7 bases and J by 4 bases, with 16 bases between the two germline ends. Germline V CDR1 and CDR2: MNHNS, SASEGT. As DNA, the CDR3 is TGTGCCAGCACAGACATCAGGGGTGGCTATGGCTACACCTTC. The encoded protein is CASTDIRGGYGYTF.

The chain joins TRBV5-1 to TRBJ2-5, with unresolved D. This CDR3 spans 14 amino acids. Trimming cost V 3 bases and J 4 bases, with 13 bases left between them. CDR1 and CDR2 from the germline V gene are SGHRS and YFSETQ. The CDR3 loop is CASSYQPGSETQYF. For the CDR3, the DNA is TGCGCCAGCAGCTATCAACCGGGTTCAGAGACCCAGTACTTC.

The rearrangement uses TRBV11-2 and TRBJ2-7, with 8 bases identical to TRBD1. There are 16 residues in the CDR3. V was pared by 3 bases and J by 2 bases, with 9 bases of the junction left unmatched. Looked up from germline, CDR1 is SGHAT and CDR2 is FQNNGV. This chain's CDR3 is CASSFFQGARAYEQYF. The CDR3 DNA reads as TGTGCCAGCAGCTTCTTCCAGGGGGCGCGAGCCTACGAGCAGTACTTC.

This clonotype was recorded many times. The chain employs TRBV2 and TRBJ2-2; TRBD2 might be the D (6 bases). V lost 5 bases to trimming and J lost 4 bases, with 8 bases between them. The CDR3 spans 13 residues. CDR1 is SNHLY, CDR2 FYNNEI, per germline. The CDR3 protein is CASSMGGTGELFF. DNA of the CDR3: TGTGCCAGCAGTATGGGAGGCACCGGGGAGCTGTTTTTT.

The table lists this clonotype with a count of one. V gene TRBV4-3 combines with J gene TRBJ1-2; D is unresolved. V shed 0 bases and J shed 4 bases, with 21 bases lying between them. Germline-derived CDR1 and CDR2 are LGHNA and YSLEER. This CDR3 comprises 18 residues. CDR3: CASSQDQPEESGFYGYTF. CDR3 sequence (DNA): TGCGCCAGCAGCCAAGATCAGCCGGAGGAGAGCGGTTTCTATGGCTACACCTTC.

This clonotype was seen ten or more times. The rearrangement joins TRBV28 to TRBJ2-7, with a possible D match to TRBD2 (5 bases). The CDR3 is 12 amino acids. The V gene's germline CDR1 is MDHEN and CDR2 SYDVKM. V shed 6 bases and J shed 3 bases, with 9 bases lying between them. The CDR3 is CASREGSYEQYF. DNA for the CDR3: TGTGCCAGCAGAGAGGGTAGCTACGAGCAGTACTTC.

This clonotype was counted at least ten times. The chain joins TRBV6-2 or TRBV6-3 to TRBJ1-5; 11 bases map to TRBD1. Germline trimming cut 6 bases from V and 6 bases from J; bases unmatched to any gene: 10. CDR3 length: 16 residues. CDR1 is MNHEY, CDR2 SVGEGT, per germline. CDR3 bases: TGTGCCAGCAGACGAATCGGACAGGGGGCTCGTCAGCCCCAGCATTTT. Its protein product is CASRRIGQGARQPQHF.

This clonotype was counted ten times or more. This chain connects TRBV27 to TRBJ1-3, with 7 nucleotides matching TRBD1. J lost 0 bases, V lost 6 bases, and 5 bases had no gene match. The germline gives CDR1 MNHEY, CDR2 SMNVEV (reference sequence). CDR3 length: 15 amino acids. The DNA of the CDR3 is TGTGCCAGCAGCCGGACAGGCGGCTCTGGAAACACCATATATTTT. It codes for CASSRTGGSGNTIYF.

This chain uses TRBV4-3 with TRBJ2-7; 8 bases agree with TRBD2. The V gene end was trimmed by 0 bases and the J gene end by 2 bases; junction bases not matched to a gene: 9. The CDR3 sequence is 17 residues long. Germline loops: CDR1 LGHNA, CDR2 YSLEER. The CDR3 sequence: CASSQESAGGVPYEQYF. The CDR3 region has the DNA TGCGCCAGCAGCCAAGAGTCGGCGGGAGGAGTCCCCTACGAGCAGTACTTC.

V gene TRBV6-1 combines with J gene TRBJ2-6; possibly TRBD1 for D (5 bases). There are 14 residues in the CDR3. V dropped 6 bases and J dropped 1 base, with 7 bases sitting between them. Germline CDR1 and CDR2: MNHNS and SASEGT. The CDR3 DNA is TGTGCCAGCAGGCCAGGGTCTGGGGCCAACGTCCTGACTTTC. Residues: CASRPGSGANVLTF.

V usage is TRBV4-1 and J usage is TRBJ1-5, with a tentative D call TRBD1 (6 bases). Germline-derived CDR1 and CDR2 are MGHRA and YSYEKL. The CDR3 is 16 amino acids. V was pared by 0 bases and J by 3 bases, with 12 bases between. CDR3 nucleotide sequence: TGCGCCAGCAGCCAAGAGGGGGCAGGTTACAATCAGCCCCAGCATTTT. Protein product: CASSQEGAGYNQPQHF.

This clonotype was seen many times. The rearrangement uses TRBV13 and TRBJ2-4, with D possibly TRBD2 on 5 matching bases. Trimming took off 0 bases at V and 2 bases at J, with 14 bases between the two ends. Germline V CDR1 and CDR2: PRHDT, FYEKMQ (reference sequence). The CDR3 consists of 17 residues. CDR3 in amino acids: CASSLGSGDLPKNIQYF. CDR3 sequence (DNA): TGTGCCAGCAGCTTAGGGTCCGGGGATTTGCCCAAAAACATTCAGTACTTC.

This clonotype was observed many times. The chain combines TRBV20-1 with TRBJ1-1, with D unclear. The length of the CDR3 is 12 residues. Germline CDR1 reads DFQATT; CDR2 reads SNEGSKA (reference sequence). V was trimmed by 6 bases and J by 2 bases, leaving 10 bases between them. CDR3 sequence: CSAVPINTEAFF. The CDR3, as DNA: TGCAGTGCCGTCCCGATTAACACTGAAGCTTTCTTT.